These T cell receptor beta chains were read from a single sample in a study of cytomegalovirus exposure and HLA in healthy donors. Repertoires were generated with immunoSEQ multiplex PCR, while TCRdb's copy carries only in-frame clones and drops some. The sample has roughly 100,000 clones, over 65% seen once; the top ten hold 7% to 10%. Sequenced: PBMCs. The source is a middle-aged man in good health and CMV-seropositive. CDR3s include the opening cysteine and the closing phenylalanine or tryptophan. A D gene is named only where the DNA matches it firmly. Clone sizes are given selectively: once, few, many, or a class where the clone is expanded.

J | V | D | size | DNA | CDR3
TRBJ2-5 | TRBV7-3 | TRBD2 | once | TGTGCCAGCAGCTTAGGAGCGGGGGGCACCCAGTACTTC | CASSLGAGGTQYF
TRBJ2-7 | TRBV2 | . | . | TGTGCCAGCAGGCCCCTCTCAGCGGCCTACGAGCAGTACTTC | CASRPLSAAYEQYF
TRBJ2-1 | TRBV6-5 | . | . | TGTGCCAGCAGTTACTCTTCAGGACCGCTCAGGGGTGAGCAGTTCTTC | CASSYSSGPLRGEQFF
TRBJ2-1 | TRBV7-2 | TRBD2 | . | TGTGCCAGCAGCGACGGGACTAGCGGGGGCCGACAGTTCTTC | CASSDGTSGGRQFF
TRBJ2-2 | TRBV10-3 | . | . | TGTGCCATCAGGGCCCAACAGGCCACCGGGGAGCTGTTTTTT | CAIRAQQATGELFF
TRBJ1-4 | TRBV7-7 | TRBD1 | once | TGTGCTAGCAGCTTAGGGACAGGGGAGGCTGAAAAACTGTTTTTT | CASSLGTGEAEKLFF
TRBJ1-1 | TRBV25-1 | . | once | TGTGCCAGCAGTGTCCTCGGGGGAATTGACACTGAAGCTTTCTTT | CASSVLGGIDTEAFF
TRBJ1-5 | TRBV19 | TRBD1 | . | TGTGCCAGTAGTACTCCGGGACAGGGGAATCAGCCCCAGCATTTT | CASSTPGQGNQPQHF
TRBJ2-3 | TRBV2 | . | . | TGTGCCAGCACCCGCGGAGGGTTGTCCACAGATACGCAGTATTTT | CASTRGGLSTDTQYF
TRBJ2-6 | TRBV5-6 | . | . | TGTGCCAGCAGCTTGGCTTCGGCAGGCGGGGCCAACGGCCTGACTTTC | CASSLASAGGANGLTF
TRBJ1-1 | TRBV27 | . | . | TGTGCCAGCAGTTTATCTACCAAGAGCGACACTGAAGCTTTCTTT | CASSLSTKSDTEAFF
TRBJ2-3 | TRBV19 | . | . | TGTGCCAGTAGTGAACTAGGCGGGGTTAGCACAGATACGCAGTATTTT | CASSELGGVSTDTQYF
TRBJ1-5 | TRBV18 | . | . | TGTGCCAGCTCACCCTCCGTTAGTGTGCCCCAGCATTTT | CASSPSVSVPQHF
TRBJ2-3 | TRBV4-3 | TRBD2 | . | TGCGCCAGCAGCCAGGGACTAGTAACAGATACGCAGTATTTT | CASSQGLVTDTQYF
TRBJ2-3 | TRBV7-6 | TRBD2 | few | TGTGCCAGCAGCTTAGTTGGCGGGGGGGCCGCAGATACGCAGTATTTT | CASSLVGGGAADTQYF
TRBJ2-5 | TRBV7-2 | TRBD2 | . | TGTGCCAGCAGCTTTAGCGGGGGGGCCGCGGAGACCCAGTACTTC | CASSFSGGAAETQYF
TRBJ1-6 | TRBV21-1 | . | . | TGTGCCAGCAGCAAAGGGAAAGGGGGATCGTATAATTCACCCCTCCACTTT | CASSKGKGGSYNSPLHF
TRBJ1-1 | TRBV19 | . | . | TGTGCCAGTACCTACCAGAACACTGAAGCTTTCTTT | CASTYQNTEAFF